These 16 T cell receptor beta chains were sequenced from one sample in a study of T-cell reconstitution after alpha-beta-depleted transplantation in children. Unique molecular identifiers featured in how the TCRbeta library was prepared. MiXCR, run by TCRdb on the PCR reads, gives a single entry per CDR3 protein. The data show 580,000 or so distinct CDR3 sequences, under 30% seen once. The sample was PBMCs, mostly from graft donor cells, taken 360 days after TCRalphabeta/CD19-depleted stem cell transplant. The origin of the receptors is a boy younger than two who had a stem cell transplant for acute myeloid leukemia, so the T cells may come from the graft donor.

The chain joins TRBV20-1 to TRBJ1-5; D call uncertain. Per the germline V gene, CDR1 is DFQATT and CDR2 is SNEGSKA (reference sequence). Between the trimmed V and J ends, which lost 6 bases and 4 bases, there was a span of 10 bases. CDR3 length equals 12 residues. CDR3 region: CSAEGRNQPQHF. CDR3 sequence (DNA): TGCAGTGCCGAGGGTCGAAATCAGCCCCAGCATTTT.

The rearrangement links TRBV2 to TRBJ2-2, with D unresolved. Between the trimmed V and J ends, which lost 4 bases and 1 base, there was a span of 7 bases. Looked up from germline, CDR1 is SNHLY and CDR2 is FYNNEI. This CDR3 region has 14 residues. The DNA of the CDR3 is TGTGCCAGCAGTGTGGAATGGAACACCGGGGAGCTGTTTTTT. This encodes CASSVEWNTGELFF.

This clonotype has ten or more counts. V usage is TRBV28 and J usage is TRBJ1-5; a possible D gene is TRBD1 (5 bases). The germline V and J ends were trimmed by 7 bases and 1 base, with 11 bases remaining between them. Germline V gene sequence: CDR1 MDHEN, CDR2 SYDVKM. This CDR3 comprises 14 residues. The DNA for the CDR3 is TGTGCCAGCAAAGGGGTTATCAGCAATCAGCCCCAGCATTTT. This sequence encodes CASKGVISNQPQHF.

This clonotype was detected a few times. This sequence joins TRBV21-1 and TRBJ2-7; the D call TRBD1 from the table was never checked on the DNA. TRBV21-1 is a known pseudogene. This CDR3 comprises 14 residues. The CDR3 coding sequence is TGTGCCAGCAGCAAAGCGCACGACAGCTACGAGCAGTACTTC. Translating it yields CASSKAHDSYEQYF.

The table lists this clonotype with many counts. One end of the junction is discordant with germline, which a read error may explain. The chain couples TRBV4-3 to TRBJ2-1; either TRBD1 or TRBD2 may fit D (5 bases each). This CDR3 has 17 amino acids. The V gene's germline CDR1 is LGHNA and CDR2 YSLEER. The CDR3 sequence: CASSQGRGVLSSNEQFF. In nucleotides, the CDR3 is TGCGCCAGCAGCCAAGGAAGAGGGGTTCTTTCCTCCAATGAGCAGTTCTTC.

This clonotype was seen a few times. The chain carries TRBV20-1 and TRBJ1-2; 8 nucleotides align to TRBD1. The J segment lost 5 bases and the V segment lost 7 bases, leaving 6 bases of the junction unmatched. The CDR3 covers 12 residues. In germline, CDR1 is DFQATT, CDR2 SNEGSKA (reference sequence). CDR3 sequence (DNA): TGCAGTGTGTCGAACAGGGGGTATGGCTACACCTTC. It translates to CSVSNRGYGYTF.

This clonotype was counted only a few times. The gene calls are TRBV20-1 and TRBJ2-5, with D possibly matching TRBD2 (5 bases). The germline CDR1 and CDR2 sequences are DFQATT and SNEGSKA (reference sequence). Trimming took 3 bases from V and 3 from J, leaving 14 bases between them. There are 14 residues in the CDR3. The DNA of the CDR3 is TGCAGTGCTAGGGCTTCCGGGATAAAAGAGACCCAGTACTTC. It encodes CSARASGIKETQYF.

The V gene is TRBV9, the J gene TRBJ2-6; D might be TRBD1 (6 bases). In germline, CDR1 is SGDLS, CDR2 YYNGEE. This CDR3 is built from 16 residues. V lost 2 bases and J 4 bases, leaving 13 bases between the germline ends. CDR3 sequence: CASSVSGAGGANVLTF. CDR3 in DNA: TGTGCCAGCAGCGTGTCAGGGGCGGGCGGGGCCAACGTCCTGACTTTC.

This clonotype occurred many times. The rearrangement uses TRBV29-1 and TRBJ1-1; perhaps TRBD1 as D (5 bases). Trimming removed 6 bases from V and 6 bases from J, with 17 bases in between. The germline V gene encodes CDR1 SQVTM and CDR2 ANQGSEA. There are 13 residues in the CDR3. The DNA for the CDR3 is TGCAGCGTGGGTTACGGGGGGACCGCTGAAGCTTTCTTT. It translates to CSVGYGGTAEAFF.

This clonotype was seen more than once but under ten times. This rearrangement joins TRBV20-1 to TRBJ1-1, with 9 bases matching TRBD1. This CDR3 has 14 amino acids. Germline-derived CDR1 and CDR2 are DFQATT and SNEGSKA (reference sequence). The V segment lost 6 bases and the J segment 0 bases; nucleotides outside the gene matches: 5. CDR3 sequence reads: CSAPQGALNTEAFF. Here the CDR3 DNA reads TGCAGTGCCCCACAGGGGGCGTTGAACACTGAAGCTTTCTTT.

J is TRBJ2-1 and V is TRBV27; no definite D call. Trimming stripped 0 bases from V and 4 bases from J, with 19 bases between. The CDR3 has 18 amino acids. CDR1 MNHEY and CDR2 SMNVEV come from the germline V gene (reference sequence). The CDR3 spells CASSLSFAPRNPYNEQFF. CDR3 nucleotides: TGTGCCAGCAGTTTATCTTTCGCCCCGCGGAACCCTTACAATGAGCAGTTCTTC.

This clonotype was counted only a few times. The V call is TRBV7-2, the J call TRBJ2-7, with 7 bases aligning to TRBD1. The CDR3 runs to 15 residues. Germline CDR1 reads SGHTA; CDR2 reads FQGNSA. Trimming took 3 bases from V and 3 from J; bases not matched to a gene: 8. The CDR3 nucleotides read TGTGCCAGCAGCTTCCGCGACAGGGCCCTCTACGAGCAGTACTTC. Translation: CASSFRDRALYEQYF.

This chain links TRBV7-6 with TRBJ2-1; a possible D gene is TRBD1 (7 bases). CDR3 length: 16 amino acids. Between the trimmed V and J ends, which lost 1 base and 2 bases, there was a span of 12 bases. Germline V gene lookup returns CDR1 SGHVS and CDR2 FNYEAQ. CDR3 residues: CASSLGGTDTYNEQFF. The CDR3 DNA sequence: TGTGCCAGCAGCTTAGGCGGGACAGACACCTACAATGAGCAGTTCTTC. The whole variable domain, filled in from reference TRBV7-6 and TRBJ2-1, reads GAGVSQSPRYKVTKRGQDVALRCDPISGHVSLYWYRQALGQGPEFLTYFNYEAQQDKSGLPNDRFSAERPEGSISTLTIQRTEQRDSAMYRCASSLGGTDTYNEQFFGPGTRLTVL.

A word on this clonotype: A much larger clone lies one base from this, so it may be a read error. The CDR3 loop is CASTLSYEQFF. The CDR3 DNA sequence: TGTGCCAGCACCTTATCCTATGAGCAGTTCTTC. The gene calls are TRBV5-8 and TRBJ2-1, with D unclear. The V end lost 6 bases, the J end lost 8 bases, and 9 bases lay between the germline ends. Looked up from germline, CDR1 is SGHTS and CDR2 is YDEGEE. The CDR3 is 11 amino acids.

This clonotype is a singleton in its sample. V usage is TRBV7-9 and J usage is TRBJ2-2, with D maybe TRBD1 (5 bases). V gave up 7 bases and J gave up 1 base, with 13 bases separating them. The CDR3 contains 15 residues. Germline V CDR1 and CDR2: SEHNR, FQNEAQ (reference sequence). CDR3 DNA sequence: TGTGCCAGCAAGGGGAACGGACAGAACACCGGGGAGCTGTTTTTT. This sequence encodes CASKGNGQNTGELFF.

The rearrangement uses TRBV9 and TRBJ2-1, with TRBD1 matching 7 bases. CDR3 length: 15 amino acids. CDR1 SGDLS and CDR2 YYNGEE come from the germline V gene. Trimming cost V 0 bases and J 6 bases; bases outside gene matches: 6. CDR3 region: CASSVGGGSVNEQFF. The CDR3 DNA reads as TGTGCCAGCAGCGTAGGAGGGGGCAGTGTCAATGAGCAGTTCTTC.